The 26 T cell receptor beta chains listed next were all sequenced from one sample in a study of blood T cells in healthy people across ages. Alongside a J-beta primer mix, a sample-barcoded 5' primer served in a second PCR lasting about 7 to 11 cycles. TCRdb re-analysed the 5' RACE reads in MiXCR, keeping a single row per CDR3 protein. Counted here are around 970,000 distinct CDR3 sequences, roughly 50% occurring once; the ten biggest clones make up 20% to 25%. The sequencing sample was made of blood. The source of these receptors is an older woman in good health.

This clonotype was seen ten or more times. The chain recombines TRBV20-1 with TRBJ2-7; 10 nucleotides match TRBD2. Per germline, CDR1 DFQATT and CDR2 SNEGSKA (reference sequence). The CDR3 runs to 14 residues. The CDR3 is CSGLAAISGIEQYF. The CDR3 nucleotides are TGCAGCGGACTAGCGGCCATCTCTGGTATCGAGCAGTACTTC.

V and J are TRBV29-1 and TRBJ2-1; 10 bases fit TRBD1. The V gene end was trimmed by 4 bases and the J gene end by 9 bases; junction bases not matched to a gene: 3. The CDR3 runs to 12 residues. Germline loops: CDR1 SQVTM, CDR2 ANQGSEA. This CDR3 is CSVVTGGFEQFF. Written as DNA, the CDR3 is TGCAGCGTTGTGACAGGGGGCTTTGAGCAGTTCTTC.

The chain joins TRBV29-1 to TRBJ2-7; D gene ambiguous. CDR3 length equals 15 residues. Germline CDR1 reads SQVTM; CDR2 reads ANQGSEA. V was pared by 2 bases and J by 3 bases, with 17 bases between. The CDR3 DNA follows: TGCAGCGTTGAAAGGCTCAGTCGGCCCCTCTACGAGCAGTACTTC. This gives the protein CSVERLSRPLYEQYF.

The chain combines TRBV5-1 with TRBJ2-7, with 10 positions matching TRBD2. This CDR3 is 14 amino acids long. With 2 bases clipped from V and 6 bases from J, the junction kept 5 bases outside the gene matches. Germline V gene lookup returns CDR1 SGHRS and CDR2 YFSETQ. In DNA form, the CDR3 reads TGCGCCAGCAGCTTTGTCCTAGCGGGAGCCGAGCAGTACTTC. Residues: CASSFVLAGAEQYF.

The chain joins TRBV15 to TRBJ2-7; 14 nucleotides agree with TRBD2. The germline CDR1 and CDR2 sequences are LNHNV and YYDKDF (reference sequence). J was trimmed by 2 bases and V by 3 bases; bases with no gene match: 9. The CDR3 length is 18 residues. In DNA form, the CDR3 reads TGTGCCACCAGCAGGAGAACCGGGACTAGCGGGAGAGCCTACGAGCAGTACTTC. It codes for CATSRRTGTSGRAYEQYF.

The gene calls are TRBV28 and TRBJ2-4; perhaps TRBD2 as D (6 bases). The DNA end is a closer match to TRBJ2-5, so the J assignment may be wrong. Germline CDR1 and CDR2: MDHEN and SYDVKM. This CDR3 region has 13 residues. The CDR3 DNA follows: TGTGCCACCGCGGGGAACATACAAGAGACCCAGTACTTC. Residues: CATAGNIQETQYF.

This clonotype showed up just a few times. The J gene is TRBJ2-7, the V gene TRBV3-1, with 9 bases identical to TRBD2. V lost 2 bases, J lost 3 bases, and 11 bases stayed unmatched. The CDR3 has 17 residues. Looked up from germline, CDR1 is LGHDT and CDR2 is YNNKEL (reference sequence). The CDR3 DNA sequence: TGTGCCAGCAGCCAATCCGGGACTAGCTGGGGCTTCTACGAGCAGTACTTC. This gives the protein CASSQSGTSWGFYEQYF.

In this sample, this clonotype turned up a few times. The chain recombines TRBV7-8 with TRBJ1-2, with D uncertain. V lost 5 bases and J 0 bases, leaving 13 bases between the germline ends. This CDR3 has 15 amino acids. Germline values: CDR1 SGHVS, CDR2 FQNEAQ. The CDR3 spells CASSPMAPANYGYTF. The CDR3 bases are TGTGCCAGCAGCCCCATGGCTCCTGCTAACTATGGCTACACCTTC.

The rearrangement links TRBV7-9 to TRBJ2-1, with D unresolved. Germline V CDR1 and CDR2: SEHNR, FQNEAQ (reference sequence). This CDR3 comprises 12 residues. Trimming pared 7 bases from V and 8 bases from J, leaving 12 bases between. CDR3 nucleotides: TGTGCCAGCACCCCGTACTCCGATGAGCAGTTCTTC. Amino acids: CASTPYSDEQFF.

V usage is TRBV7-2 and J usage is TRBJ2-5; D tentatively fits TRBD1 or TRBD2 (5 bases each). Germline values: CDR1 SGHTA, CDR2 FQGNSA. The length of the CDR3 is 11 residues. V was cut by 6 bases and J by 8 bases, with 10 bases left in between. CDR3 nucleotides: TGTGCCAGCAGTAATCGGGACACCCAGTACTTC. Translation: CASSNRDTQYF.

The rearrangement links TRBV5-1 to TRBJ2-7; weak D call: TRBD1 (6 bases). The germline V gene has CDR1 SGHRS and CDR2 YFSETQ. V lost 1 base, J lost 5 bases, and 10 bases lay in between. This CDR3 region has 13 residues. The CDR3 sequence: CASSLTGFNEQYF. CDR3 in DNA: TGCGCCAGCAGCTTGACAGGGTTCAACGAGCAGTACTTC.

The chain couples TRBV4-2 to TRBJ2-1, with D possibly matching TRBD2 (8 bases). The CDR3 loop spans 16 amino acids. Between the trimmed V and J ends, which lost 1 base and 9 bases, there was a span of 19 bases. Germline V gives CDR1 LGHNA, CDR2 YNFKEQ. The CDR3 protein is CASSQAGGGLQFEQFF. DNA of the CDR3: TGTGCCAGCAGCCAAGCGGGAGGGGGCCTACAATTTGAGCAGTTCTTC.

CDR3 amino acids: CASSYSTNQGRNYEQYF. CDR3 nucleotide sequence: TGTGCCAGCAGTTACTCGACTAATCAGGGACGGAACTACGAGCAGTACTTC. The chain joins TRBV6-2 or TRBV6-3 to TRBJ2-7; tentatively, D is TRBD1 or TRBD2 (5 bases each). The CDR3 totals 17 residues. V was pared by 0 bases and J by 3 bases, with 18 bases between. CDR1 is MNHEY and CDR2 is SVGEGT in the germline V gene.

Worth noting for this clonotype: Just one base apart from a much larger clone, this may be a read error. The chain links TRBV20-1 to TRBJ2-7; D might be TRBD1 or TRBD2, each matching 5 bases. The tail of the sequence fits TRBJ2-5 better, so the J call may be wrong. CDR1 is DFQATT, CDR2 SNEGSKA, per germline (reference sequence). The CDR3 spans 14 residues. CDR3 sequence: CSARGPEGQETQYF. CDR3 nucleotides: TGCAGTGCTAGGGGACCGGAAGGCCAAGAGACCCAGTACTTC.

J is TRBJ2-7 and V is TRBV21-1. TRBV21-1 is deemed a pseudogene. This CDR3 is built from 15 residues. CDR3 region: CASSKAQRRFYEQYF. CDR3 DNA: TGTGCCAGCAGCAAAGCCCAGCGGAGATTCTACGAGCAGTACTTC.

Only a few counts were recorded for this clonotype. The J gene is TRBJ2-6, the V gene TRBV28, with TRBD1 as a possible D gene (7 bases). Germline CDR1 is MDHEN and CDR2 is SYDVKM. This CDR3 region has 18 residues. V was trimmed by 4 bases and J by 1 base, leaving 17 bases between them. CDR3 sequence: CASSYLSRGVSGANVLTF. In nucleotides, the CDR3 is TGTGCCAGCAGTTACCTGAGCAGGGGGGTATCTGGGGCCAACGTCCTGACTTTC. The variable domain in full, with the rest retrieved from reference TRBV28 and TRBJ2-6, is DVKVTQSSRYLVKRTGEKVFLECVQDMDHENMFWYRQDPGLGLRLIYFSYDVKMKEKGDIPEGYSVSREKKERFSLILESASTNQTSMYLCASSYLSRGVSGANVLTFGAGSRLTVL.

The chain couples TRBV4-2 to TRBJ1-2; D might be TRBD1 (5 bases). V lost 5 bases and J 2 bases, leaving 12 bases between the germline ends. This CDR3 contains 14 residues. Looked up from germline, CDR1 is LGHNA and CDR2 is YNFKEQ. CDR3 DNA sequence: TGTGCCAGCAGCACCCAAGAGGGGAACTATGGCTACACCTTC. This codes for CASSTQEGNYGYTF.

CDR3: CASSQEASWVNEQFF. The CDR3 DNA reads as TGCGCCAGCAGCCAAGAGGCTAGCTGGGTCAATGAGCAGTTCTTC. The chain is built from TRBV4-1 and TRBJ2-1; D might be TRBD2 (5 bases). Germline CDR1 is MGHRA and CDR2 is YSYEKL. CDR3 length: 15 amino acids. Trimming cost V 0 bases and J 6 bases, with 12 bases left between them.

This chain connects TRBV6-5 to TRBJ1-2; D is ambiguous. The CDR3 is 13 residues long. The germline V gene encodes CDR1 MNHEY and CDR2 SVGAGI. The V end was cut by 5 bases, the J end by 5 bases, with 12 bases between. The CDR3 region has the DNA TGTGCCAGCAGTCGACCGAACTATTATGGCTACACCTTC. This gives the protein CASSRPNYYGYTF.

This clonotype has just one count. This sequence joins TRBV20-1 and TRBJ2-5, with a possible D match to TRBD1 (6 bases). Deletions cut 0 bases from V and 11 bases from J, with 19 bases between. The CDR3 has 14 residues. Germline assignment: CDR1 DFQATT and CDR2 SNEGSKA (reference sequence). The CDR3 reads CSARDRGTFDGQYF. Here the CDR3 DNA reads TGCAGTGCTAGAGATAGGGGGACATTCGACGGGCAGTACTTC.

The chain links TRBV29-1 to TRBJ2-7, with a possible D match to TRBD1 (5 bases). CDR3 length equals 12 residues. Germline assignment: CDR1 SQVTM and CDR2 ANQGSEA. The V end was cut by 4 bases, the J end by 7 bases, with 14 bases between. The CDR3 DNA follows: TGCAGCGTTGGCAGGGCGGTTAGGGAGCAGTACTTC. Protein sequence: CSVGRAVREQYF.

The V call is TRBV5-5, the J call TRBJ1-2; D not resolved. Trimming removed 4 bases at V and 2 bases at J, with 12 bases between. Germline CDR1 and CDR2: SGHKS and YYEKEE (reference sequence). The CDR3 has 14 amino acids. CDR3 loop: CASSRAGFNYGYTF. DNA of the CDR3: TGTGCCAGCAGCCGAGCGGGTTTCAACTATGGCTACACCTTC.

This clonotype came up a few times. The rearrangement joins TRBV20-1 to TRBJ1-5; D is possibly TRBD1 (5 bases). The V end was cut by 6 bases, the J end by 3 bases, with 12 bases between. The CDR3 is 13 amino acids. Germline values: CDR1 DFQATT, CDR2 SNEGSKA (reference sequence). CDR3 sequence: CSAPNRYNQPQHF. DNA of the CDR3: TGCAGTGCCCCCAACAGGTACAATCAGCCCCAGCATTTT.

This clonotype was seen a few times. The gene calls are TRBV20-1 and TRBJ2-1; D is ambiguous. Germline assignment: CDR1 DFQATT and CDR2 SNEGSKA (reference sequence). CDR3 length: 12 amino acids. Between the trimmed V and J ends, which lost 6 bases and 6 bases, there was a span of 12 bases. The CDR3 reads CSATSVSNEQFF. As DNA, the CDR3 is TGCAGTGCCACCAGCGTATCCAATGAGCAGTTCTTC.

The chain recombines TRBV20-1 with TRBJ2-1, with TRBD2 matching 14 bases. Near its end, the DNA agrees better with TRBJ2-7, so the J call may be wrong. The germline V gene encodes CDR1 DFQATT and CDR2 SNEGSKA (reference sequence). This CDR3 is 14 amino acids long. The CDR3 DNA follows: TGCAGTGCTAGGGGGACTAGCGGGAGTGGCGAGCAGTACTTC. It codes for CSARGTSGSGEQYF.

The chain uses TRBV5-5 and TRBJ2-1; 12 nucleotides agree with TRBD1. The CDR3 spans 16 residues. J gave up 8 bases and V 2 bases, and 8 bases lay outside the gene matches. CDR1 and CDR2 (germline): SGHKS, YYEKEE (reference sequence). The CDR3 reads CASSLTGTGGRDEQFF. DNA for the CDR3: TGTGCCAGCAGCTTAACCGGGACAGGGGGCAGGGATGAGCAGTTCTTC.